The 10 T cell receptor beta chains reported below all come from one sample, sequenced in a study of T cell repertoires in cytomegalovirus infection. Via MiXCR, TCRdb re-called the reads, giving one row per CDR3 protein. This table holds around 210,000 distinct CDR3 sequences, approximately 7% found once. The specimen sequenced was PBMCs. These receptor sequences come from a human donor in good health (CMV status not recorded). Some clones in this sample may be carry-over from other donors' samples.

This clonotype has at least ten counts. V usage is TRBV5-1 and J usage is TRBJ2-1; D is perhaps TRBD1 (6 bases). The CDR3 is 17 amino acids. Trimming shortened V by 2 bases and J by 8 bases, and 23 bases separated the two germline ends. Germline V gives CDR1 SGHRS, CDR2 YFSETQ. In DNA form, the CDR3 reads TGCGCCAGCAGCTTTTACTCCGGGACAATCCCGGCGGATGAGCAGTTCTTC. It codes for CASSFYSGTIPADEQFF.

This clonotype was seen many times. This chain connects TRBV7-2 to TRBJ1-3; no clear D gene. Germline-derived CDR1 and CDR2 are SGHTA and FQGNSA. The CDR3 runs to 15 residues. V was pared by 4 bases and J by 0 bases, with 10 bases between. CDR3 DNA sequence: TGTGCCAGCAGCTACGGACGGGGCTCTGGAAACACCATATATTTT. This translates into CASSYGRGSGNTIYF.

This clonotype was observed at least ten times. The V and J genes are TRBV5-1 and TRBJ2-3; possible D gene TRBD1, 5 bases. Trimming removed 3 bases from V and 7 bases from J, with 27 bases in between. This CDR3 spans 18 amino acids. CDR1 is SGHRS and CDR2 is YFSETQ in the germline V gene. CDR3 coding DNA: TGCGCCAGCAGCTCTGCATGGAACGAGCATAAGGGGAAGAATACGCAGTATTTT. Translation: CASSSAWNEHKGKNTQYF.

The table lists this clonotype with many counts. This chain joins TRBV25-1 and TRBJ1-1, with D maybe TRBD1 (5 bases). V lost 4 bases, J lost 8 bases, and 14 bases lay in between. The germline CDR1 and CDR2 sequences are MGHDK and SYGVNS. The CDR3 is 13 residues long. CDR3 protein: CASSVPWGVEAFF. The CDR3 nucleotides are TGTGCCAGCAGTGTCCCTTGGGGGGTCGAAGCTTTCTTT.

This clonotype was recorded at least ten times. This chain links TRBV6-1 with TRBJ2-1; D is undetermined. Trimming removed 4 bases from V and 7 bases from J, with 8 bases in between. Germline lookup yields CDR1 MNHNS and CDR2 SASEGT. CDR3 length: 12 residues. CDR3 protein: CASSGRPNEQFF. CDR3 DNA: TGTGCCAGCAGTGGCCGGCCTAATGAGCAGTTCTTC.

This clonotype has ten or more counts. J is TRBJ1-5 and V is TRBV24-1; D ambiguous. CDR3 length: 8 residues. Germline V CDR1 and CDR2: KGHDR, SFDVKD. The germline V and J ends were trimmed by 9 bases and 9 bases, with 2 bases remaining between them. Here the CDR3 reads CATPPQHF. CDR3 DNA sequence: TGTGCCACCCCGCCCCAGCATTTT.

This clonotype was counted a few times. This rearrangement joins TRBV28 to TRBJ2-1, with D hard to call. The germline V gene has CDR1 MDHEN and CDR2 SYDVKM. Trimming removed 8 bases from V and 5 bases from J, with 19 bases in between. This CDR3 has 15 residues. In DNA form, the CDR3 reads TGTGCCAGCTATACCCCGGCCCTGGGCAACAATGAGCAGTTCTTC. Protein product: CASYTPALGNNEQFF.

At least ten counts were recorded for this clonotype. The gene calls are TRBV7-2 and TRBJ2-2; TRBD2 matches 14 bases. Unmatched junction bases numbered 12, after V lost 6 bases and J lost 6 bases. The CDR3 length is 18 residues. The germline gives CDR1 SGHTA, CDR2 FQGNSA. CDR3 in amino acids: CASSRGTSGGPYPGELFF. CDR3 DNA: TGTGCCAGCAGTCGCGGGACTAGCGGGGGACCATACCCCGGGGAGCTGTTTTTT.

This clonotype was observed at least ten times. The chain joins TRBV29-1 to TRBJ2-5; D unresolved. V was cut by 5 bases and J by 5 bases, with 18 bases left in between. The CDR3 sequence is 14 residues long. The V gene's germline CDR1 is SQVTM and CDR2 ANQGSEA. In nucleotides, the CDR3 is TGCAGCGTTCGGTTAGGCGGTCGGATGGAGACCCAGTACTTC. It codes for CSVRLGGRMETQYF.

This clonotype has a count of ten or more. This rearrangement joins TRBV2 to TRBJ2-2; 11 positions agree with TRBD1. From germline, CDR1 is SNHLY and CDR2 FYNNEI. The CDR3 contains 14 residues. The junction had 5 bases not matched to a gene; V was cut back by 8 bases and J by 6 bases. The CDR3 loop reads CASSDRGRAGELFF. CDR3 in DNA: TGTGCCAGCTCGGACAGGGGGCGAGCCGGGGAGCTGTTTTTT. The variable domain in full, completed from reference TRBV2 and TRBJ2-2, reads EPEVTQTPSHQVTQMGQEVILRCVPISNHLYFYWYRQILGQKVEFLVSFYNNEISEKSEIFDDQFSVERPDGSNFTLKIRSTKLEDSAMYFCASSDRGRAGELFFGEGSRLTVL.